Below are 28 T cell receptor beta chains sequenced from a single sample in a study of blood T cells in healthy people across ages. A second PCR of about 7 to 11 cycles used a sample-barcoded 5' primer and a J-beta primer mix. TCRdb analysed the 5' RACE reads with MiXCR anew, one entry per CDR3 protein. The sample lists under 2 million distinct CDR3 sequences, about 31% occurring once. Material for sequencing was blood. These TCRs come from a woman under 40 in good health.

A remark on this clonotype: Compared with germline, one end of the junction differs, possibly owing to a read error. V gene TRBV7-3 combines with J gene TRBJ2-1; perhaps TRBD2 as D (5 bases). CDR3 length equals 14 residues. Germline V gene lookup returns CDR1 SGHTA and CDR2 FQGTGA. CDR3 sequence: CASSQTDRRNEQCF. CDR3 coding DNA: TGTGCCAGCAGCCAGACGGATCGGAGGAATGAGCAGTGCTTC.

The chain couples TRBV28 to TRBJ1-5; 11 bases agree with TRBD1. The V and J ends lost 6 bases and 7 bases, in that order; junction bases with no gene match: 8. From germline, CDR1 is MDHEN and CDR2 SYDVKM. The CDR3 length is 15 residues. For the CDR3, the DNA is TGTGCCAGCAGAGGACAGGGGGCGTCGCGCCAGCCCCAGCATTTT. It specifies CASRGQGASRQPQHF.

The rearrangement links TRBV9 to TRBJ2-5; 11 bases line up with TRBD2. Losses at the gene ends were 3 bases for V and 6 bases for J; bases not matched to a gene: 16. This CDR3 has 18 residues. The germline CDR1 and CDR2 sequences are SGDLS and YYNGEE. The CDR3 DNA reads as TGTGCCAGCAGCGCCCCGACTAGCGGGAATGGTAATCCGCAGACCCAGTACTTC. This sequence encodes CASSAPTSGNGNPQTQYF.

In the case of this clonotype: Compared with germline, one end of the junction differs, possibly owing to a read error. As DNA, the CDR3 is TGCGCCAGCAGCCCGGGGACTAGCGGGGGATTACAAGAGGCCCAGTACTTC. It is translated as CASSPGTSGGLQEAQYF. This chain joins TRBV5-1 and TRBJ2-5, with TRBD2 matching 14 bases. The CDR3 totals 17 residues. Germline-derived CDR1 and CDR2 are SGHRS and YFSETQ.

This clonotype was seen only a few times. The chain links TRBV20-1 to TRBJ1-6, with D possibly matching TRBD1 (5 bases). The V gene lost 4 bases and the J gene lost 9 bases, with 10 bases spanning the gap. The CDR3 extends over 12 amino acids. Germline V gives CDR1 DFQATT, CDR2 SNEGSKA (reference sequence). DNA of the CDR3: TGCAGTGCTATGGGGGATCTTTCACCCCTCCACTTT. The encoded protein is CSAMGDLSPLHF.

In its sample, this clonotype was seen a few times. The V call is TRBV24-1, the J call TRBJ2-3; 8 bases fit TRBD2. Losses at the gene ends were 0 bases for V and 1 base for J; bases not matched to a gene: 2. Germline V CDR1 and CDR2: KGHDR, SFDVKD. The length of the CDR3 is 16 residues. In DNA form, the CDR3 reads TGTGCCACCAGTGATTTGGGGCGGGGGGGCACAGATACGCAGTATTTT. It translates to CATSDLGRGGTDTQYF.

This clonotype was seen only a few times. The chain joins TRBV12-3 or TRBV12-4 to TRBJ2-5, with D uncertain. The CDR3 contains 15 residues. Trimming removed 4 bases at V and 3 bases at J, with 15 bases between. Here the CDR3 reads CASSSDGAEKETQYF. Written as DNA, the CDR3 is TGTGCCAGCAGTTCGGACGGAGCCGAGAAAGAGACCCAGTACTTC.

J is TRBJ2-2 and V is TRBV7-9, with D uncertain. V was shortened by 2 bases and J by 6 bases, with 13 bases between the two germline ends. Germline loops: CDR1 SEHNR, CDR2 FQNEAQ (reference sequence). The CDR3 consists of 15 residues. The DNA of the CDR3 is TGTGCCAGCAGCTTATCCGGCTACGAACCCGGGGAGCTGTTTTTT. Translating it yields CASSLSGYEPGELFF.

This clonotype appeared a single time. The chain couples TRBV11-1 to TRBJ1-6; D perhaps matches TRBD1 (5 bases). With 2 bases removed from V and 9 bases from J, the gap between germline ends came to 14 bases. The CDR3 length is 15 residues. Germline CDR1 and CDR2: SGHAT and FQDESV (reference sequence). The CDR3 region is CASSLYGGSGSPLHF. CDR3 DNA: TGTGCCAGCAGCTTATACGGGGGTAGTGGTTCACCCCTCCACTTT.

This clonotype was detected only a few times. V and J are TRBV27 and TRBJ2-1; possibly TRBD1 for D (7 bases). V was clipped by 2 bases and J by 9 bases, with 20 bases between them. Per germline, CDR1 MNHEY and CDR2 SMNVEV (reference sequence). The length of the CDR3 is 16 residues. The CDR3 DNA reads TGTGCCAGCAGTTTACTCGGCAGGGGGGAGGTTGGTGAGCAGTTCTTC. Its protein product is CASSLLGRGEVGEQFF.

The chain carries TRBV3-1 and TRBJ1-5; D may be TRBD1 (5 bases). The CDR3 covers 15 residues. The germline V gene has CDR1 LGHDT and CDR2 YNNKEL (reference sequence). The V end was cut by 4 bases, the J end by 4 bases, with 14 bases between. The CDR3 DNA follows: TGTGCCAGCAGCCCCATGCTCGGGGGGAATCAGCCCCAGCATTTT. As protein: CASSPMLGGNQPQHF.

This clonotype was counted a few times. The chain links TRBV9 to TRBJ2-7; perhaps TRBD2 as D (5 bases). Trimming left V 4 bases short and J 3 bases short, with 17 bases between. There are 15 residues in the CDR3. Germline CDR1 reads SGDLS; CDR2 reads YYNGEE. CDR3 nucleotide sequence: TGTGCCAGCAGCCCGATGGAGGCGGGCTTCTACGAGCAGTACTTC. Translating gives CASSPMEAGFYEQYF.

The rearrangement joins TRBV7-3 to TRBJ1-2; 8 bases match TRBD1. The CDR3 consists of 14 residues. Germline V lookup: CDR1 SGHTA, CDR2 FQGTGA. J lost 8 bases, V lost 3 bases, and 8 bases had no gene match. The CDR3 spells CASSLGAGGRGYTF. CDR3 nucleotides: TGTGCCAGCAGCTTGGGAGCAGGGGGCCGGGGCTACACCTTC.

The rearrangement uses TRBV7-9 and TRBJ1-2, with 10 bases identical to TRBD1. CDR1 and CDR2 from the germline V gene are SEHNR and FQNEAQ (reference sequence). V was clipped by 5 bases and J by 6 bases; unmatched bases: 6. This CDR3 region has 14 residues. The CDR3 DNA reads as TGTGCCAGCAGCGCCGACAGGGGGCGGGATGGCTACACCTTC. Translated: CASSADRGRDGYTF.

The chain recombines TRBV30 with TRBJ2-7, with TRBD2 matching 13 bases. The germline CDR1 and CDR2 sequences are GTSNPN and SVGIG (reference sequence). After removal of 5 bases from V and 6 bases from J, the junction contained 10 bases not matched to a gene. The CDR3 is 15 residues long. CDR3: CAWAIGLAGVGEQYF. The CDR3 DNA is TGTGCCTGGGCGATAGGACTAGCGGGAGTCGGCGAGCAGTACTTC.

The CDR3 DNA follows: TGTGCCAGCAGCCAGACTAGCGGGGCTACCTCCACGACCCGCAGAGGGCAGTATTTT. Its translation is CASSQTSGATSTTRRGQYF. The gene calls are TRBV5-8 and TRBJ2-3; 11 bases line up with TRBD2. Germline CDR1 reads SGHTS; CDR2 reads YDEGEE. V shed 4 bases and J 11 bases; nucleotides not matched to a gene: 24. This CDR3 comprises 19 residues.

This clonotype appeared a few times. The CDR3 region is CSAEGQFTGEAFF. DNA for the CDR3: TGCAGTGCTGAGGGACAGTTTACAGGTGAAGCTTTCTTT. The chain carries TRBV20-1 and TRBJ1-1; 7 bases agree with TRBD1. V lost 5 bases, J lost 7 bases, and 10 bases stayed unmatched. Germline loops: CDR1 DFQATT, CDR2 SNEGSKA (reference sequence). This CDR3 has 13 amino acids.

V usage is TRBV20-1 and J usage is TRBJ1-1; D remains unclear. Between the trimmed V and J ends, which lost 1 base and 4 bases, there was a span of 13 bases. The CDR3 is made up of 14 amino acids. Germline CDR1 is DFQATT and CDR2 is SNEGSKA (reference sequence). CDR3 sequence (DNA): TGCAGTGCTAGAGTAGGCAGAACAATCACTGAAGCTTTCTTT. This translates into CSARVGRTITEAFF.

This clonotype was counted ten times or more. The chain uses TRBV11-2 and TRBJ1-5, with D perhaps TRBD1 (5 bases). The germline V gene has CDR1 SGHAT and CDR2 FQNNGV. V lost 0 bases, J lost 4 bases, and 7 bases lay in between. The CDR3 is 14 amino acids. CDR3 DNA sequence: TGTGCCAGCAGCTTAGATGCAGGGAATCAGCCCCAGCATTTT. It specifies CASSLDAGNQPQHF. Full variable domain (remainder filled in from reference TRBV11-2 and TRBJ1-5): EAGVAQSPRYKIIEKRQSVAFWCNPISGHATLYWYQQILGQGPKLLIQFQNNGVVDDSQLPKDRFSAERLKGVDSTLKIQPAKLEDSAVYLCASSLDAGNQPQHFGDGTRLSIL.

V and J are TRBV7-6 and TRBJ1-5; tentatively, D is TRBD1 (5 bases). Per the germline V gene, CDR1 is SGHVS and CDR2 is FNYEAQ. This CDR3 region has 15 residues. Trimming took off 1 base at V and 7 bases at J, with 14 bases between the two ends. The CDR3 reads CASSLGPGGRQPQHF. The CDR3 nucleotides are TGTGCCAGCAGCTTAGGGCCCGGGGGGAGGCAGCCCCAGCATTTT.

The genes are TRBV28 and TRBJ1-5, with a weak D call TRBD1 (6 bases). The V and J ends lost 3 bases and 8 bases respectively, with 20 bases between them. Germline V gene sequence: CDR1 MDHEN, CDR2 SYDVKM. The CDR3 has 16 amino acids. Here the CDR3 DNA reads TGTGCCAGCAGTTTCTTTTCGGGGGCGGTGTCGGAGCCCCAGCATTTT. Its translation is CASSFFSGAVSEPQHF.

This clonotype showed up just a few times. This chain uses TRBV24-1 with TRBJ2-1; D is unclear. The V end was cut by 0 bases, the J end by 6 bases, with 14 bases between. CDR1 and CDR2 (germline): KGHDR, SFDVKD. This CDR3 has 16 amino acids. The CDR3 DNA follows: TGTGCCACCAGTGATTTGAATAGCCTCTTTGGCAATGAGCAGTTCTTC. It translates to CATSDLNSLFGNEQFF.

CDR3 bases: TGTGCCAGCAAACAAGGGACAGGCACTCCCGGGCAGTACTTC. It encodes CASKQGTGTPGQYF. This chain joins TRBV6-2 or TRBV6-3 and TRBJ2-5; 8 bases are shared with TRBD1. Germline CDR1 reads MNHEY; CDR2 reads SVGEGT. The V and J ends lost 7 bases and 11 bases, in that order; junction bases with no gene match: 15. The CDR3 length is 14 residues.

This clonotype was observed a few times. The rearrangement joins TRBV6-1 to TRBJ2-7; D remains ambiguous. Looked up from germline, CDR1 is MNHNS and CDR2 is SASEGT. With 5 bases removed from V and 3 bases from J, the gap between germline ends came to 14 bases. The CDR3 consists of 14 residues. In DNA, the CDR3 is TGTGCCAGCAGTTTTCCTTCCGATGACTACGAGCAGTACTTC. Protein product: CASSFPSDDYEQYF.

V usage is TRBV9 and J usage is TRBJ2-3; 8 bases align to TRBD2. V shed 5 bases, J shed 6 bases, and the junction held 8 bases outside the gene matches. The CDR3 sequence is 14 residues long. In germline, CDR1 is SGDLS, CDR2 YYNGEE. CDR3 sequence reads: CASSSSGLRDTQYF. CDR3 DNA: TGTGCCAGCAGTTCTAGCGGGCTCCGGGATACGCAGTATTTT.

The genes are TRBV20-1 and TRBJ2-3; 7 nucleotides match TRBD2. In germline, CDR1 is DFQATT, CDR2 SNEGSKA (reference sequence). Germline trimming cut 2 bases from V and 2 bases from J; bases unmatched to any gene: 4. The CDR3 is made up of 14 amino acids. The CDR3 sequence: CSARRAGTTDTQYF. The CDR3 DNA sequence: TGCAGTGCTAGACGAGCGGGGACCACAGATACGCAGTATTTT.

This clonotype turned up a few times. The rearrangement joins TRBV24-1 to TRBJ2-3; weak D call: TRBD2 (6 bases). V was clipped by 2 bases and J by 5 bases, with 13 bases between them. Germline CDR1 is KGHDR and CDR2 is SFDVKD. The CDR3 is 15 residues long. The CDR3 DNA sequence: TGTGCCACCAGTGATTACCGGGACTTGGGAGATACGCAGTATTTT. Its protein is CATSDYRDLGDTQYF.

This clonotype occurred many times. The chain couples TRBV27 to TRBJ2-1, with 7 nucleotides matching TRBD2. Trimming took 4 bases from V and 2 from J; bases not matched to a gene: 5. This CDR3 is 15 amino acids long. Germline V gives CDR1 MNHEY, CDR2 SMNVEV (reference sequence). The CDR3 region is CASSSQRGAYNEQFF. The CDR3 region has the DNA TGTGCCAGCAGTTCCCAGCGGGGAGCCTACAATGAGCAGTTCTTC.